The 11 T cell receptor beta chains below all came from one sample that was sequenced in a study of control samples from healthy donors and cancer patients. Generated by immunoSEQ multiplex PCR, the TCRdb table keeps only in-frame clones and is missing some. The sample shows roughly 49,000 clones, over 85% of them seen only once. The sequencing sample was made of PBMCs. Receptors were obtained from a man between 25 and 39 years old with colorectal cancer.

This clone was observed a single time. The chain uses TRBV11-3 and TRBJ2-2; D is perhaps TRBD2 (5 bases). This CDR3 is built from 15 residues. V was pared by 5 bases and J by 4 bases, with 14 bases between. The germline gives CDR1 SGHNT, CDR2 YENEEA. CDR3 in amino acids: CASSPTGYGTGELFF. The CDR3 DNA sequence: TGTGCCAGCAGCCCAACGGGGTACGGCACCGGGGAGCTGTTTTTT.

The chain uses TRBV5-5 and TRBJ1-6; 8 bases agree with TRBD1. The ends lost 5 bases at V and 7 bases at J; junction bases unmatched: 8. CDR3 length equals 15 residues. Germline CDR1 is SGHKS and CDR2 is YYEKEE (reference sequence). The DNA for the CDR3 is TGTGCCAGCAGTTTCCCCCGGACAGGGAATTCACCCCTCCACTTT. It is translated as CASSFPRTGNSPLHF.

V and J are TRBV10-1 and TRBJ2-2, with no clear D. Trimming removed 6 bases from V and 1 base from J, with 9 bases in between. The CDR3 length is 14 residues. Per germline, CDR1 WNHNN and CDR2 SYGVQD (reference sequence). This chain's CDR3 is CASRNDLNTGELFF. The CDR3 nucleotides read TGCGCCAGCAGGAACGACCTGAACACCGGGGAGCTGTTTTTT.

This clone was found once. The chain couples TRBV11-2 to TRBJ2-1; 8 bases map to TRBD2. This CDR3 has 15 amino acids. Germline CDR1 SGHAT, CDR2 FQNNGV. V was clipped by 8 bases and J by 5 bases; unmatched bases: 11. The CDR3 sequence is CASSPGGRGDNEQFF. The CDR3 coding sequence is TGTGCCAGCTCCCCGGGGGGGCGGGGGGACAATGAGCAGTTCTTC.

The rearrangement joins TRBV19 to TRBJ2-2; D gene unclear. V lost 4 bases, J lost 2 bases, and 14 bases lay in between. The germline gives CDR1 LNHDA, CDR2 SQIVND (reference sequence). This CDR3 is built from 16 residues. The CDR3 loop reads CASSTHLGSNTGELFF. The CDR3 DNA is TGTGCCAGTAGTACCCACCTCGGATCCAACACCGGGGAGCTGTTTTTT.

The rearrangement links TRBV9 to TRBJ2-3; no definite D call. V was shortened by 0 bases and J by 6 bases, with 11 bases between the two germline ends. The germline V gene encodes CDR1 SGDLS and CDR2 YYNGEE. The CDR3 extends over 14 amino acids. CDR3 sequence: CASSVEVRPDTQYF. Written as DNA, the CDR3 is TGTGCCAGCAGCGTAGAGGTTAGACCTGATACGCAGTATTTT.

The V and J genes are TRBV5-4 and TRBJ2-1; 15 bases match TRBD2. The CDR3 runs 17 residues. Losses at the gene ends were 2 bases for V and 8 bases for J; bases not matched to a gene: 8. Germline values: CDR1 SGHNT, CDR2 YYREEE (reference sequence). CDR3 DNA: TGTGCCAGCAGCTTACCGGGACTAGCGGGGGGAAAGGATGAGCAGTTCTTC. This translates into CASSLPGLAGGKDEQFF.

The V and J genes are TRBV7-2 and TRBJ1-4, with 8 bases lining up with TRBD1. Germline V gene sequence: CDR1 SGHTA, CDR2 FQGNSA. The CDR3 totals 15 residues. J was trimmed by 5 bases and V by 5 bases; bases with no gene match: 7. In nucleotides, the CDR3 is TGTGCCAGCAGCCCACAGGGGGGCGTGAATGAAAAACTGTTTTTT. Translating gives CASSPQGGVNEKLFF.

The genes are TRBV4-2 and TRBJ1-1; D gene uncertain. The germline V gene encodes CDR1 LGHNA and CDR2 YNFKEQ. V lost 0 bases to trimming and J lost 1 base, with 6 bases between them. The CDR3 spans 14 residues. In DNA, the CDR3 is TGTGCCAGCAGCCAAGACAGATCGAACACTGAAGCTTTCTTT. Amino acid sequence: CASSQDRSNTEAFF.

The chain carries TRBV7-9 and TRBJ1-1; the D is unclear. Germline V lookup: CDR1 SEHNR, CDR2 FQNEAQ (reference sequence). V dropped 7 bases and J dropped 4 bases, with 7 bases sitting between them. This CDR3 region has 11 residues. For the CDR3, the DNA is TGTGCCAGCACCCGGGGCACTGAAGCTTTCTTT. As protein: CASTRGTEAFF. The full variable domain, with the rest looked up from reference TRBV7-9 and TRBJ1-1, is DTGVSQNPRHKITKRGQNVTFRCDPISEHNRLYWYRQTLGQGPEFLTYFQNEAQLEKSRLLSDRFSAERPKGSFSTLEIQRTEQGDSAMYLCASTRGTEAFFGQGTRLTVV.

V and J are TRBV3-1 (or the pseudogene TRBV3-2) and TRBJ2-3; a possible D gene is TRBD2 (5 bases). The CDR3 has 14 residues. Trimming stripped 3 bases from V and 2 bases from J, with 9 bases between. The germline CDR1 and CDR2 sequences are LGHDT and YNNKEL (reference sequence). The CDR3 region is CASSQRRFTDTQYF. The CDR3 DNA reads TGTGCCAGCAGCCAGCGGAGGTTCACAGATACGCAGTATTTT.